The source of this TCR beta chain is a study of OX40 agonist ivuxolimab in advanced cancers. Study-level information: Of mixed ages from roughly 23 to 85 and averaging about 56 years, the group was roughly 85% male. Around 40% of patients had received prior checkpoint inhibitor therapy. Points from the study as a whole: Some of the lowest clonal expansion was seen in partial responders at 0.1-3.0 mg/kg.

With respect to this clone: Antigen specificity is unknown.

This CDR3 region has 15 residues. Looked up from germline, CDR1 is SGHKS and CDR2 is YYEKEE (reference sequence). V gave up 2 bases and J gave up 2 bases, with 13 bases separating them. On cycle 4 day 1 and cycle 7 day 1, as well as at baseline, blood was sampled. Data came from immunoSEQ multiplex PCR; TCRdb stores just in-frame clones and leaves some out. The sample lists about 42,000 clones; 70% to 90% were seen once. This chain joins TRBV5-5 and TRBJ1-1; D is unclear. Here the sequenced sample was CD4+ or CD8+ T cells sorted from blood, taken in a trial of the OX40 agonist ivuxolimab. This receptor was identified in an adult with an advanced solid tumor such as melanoma, head and neck, liver or kidney cancer. CDR3 in amino acids: CASSFSWIDNTEAFF. The CDR3 nucleotides are TGTGCCAGCAGCTTCAGCTGGATAGATAACACTGAAGCTTTCTTT.